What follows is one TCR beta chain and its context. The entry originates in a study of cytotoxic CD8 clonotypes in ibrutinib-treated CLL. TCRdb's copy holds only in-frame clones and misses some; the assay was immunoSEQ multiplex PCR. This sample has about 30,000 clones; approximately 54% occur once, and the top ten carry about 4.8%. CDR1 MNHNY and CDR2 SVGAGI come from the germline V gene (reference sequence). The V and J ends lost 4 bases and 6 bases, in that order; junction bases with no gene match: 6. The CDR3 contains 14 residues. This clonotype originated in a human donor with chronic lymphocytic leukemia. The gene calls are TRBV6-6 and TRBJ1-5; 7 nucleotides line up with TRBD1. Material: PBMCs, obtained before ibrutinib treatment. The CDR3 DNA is TGTGCCAGCAGTTTACAGGGGTCAGGTCAGCCCCAGCATTTT. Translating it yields CASSLQGSGQPQHF.